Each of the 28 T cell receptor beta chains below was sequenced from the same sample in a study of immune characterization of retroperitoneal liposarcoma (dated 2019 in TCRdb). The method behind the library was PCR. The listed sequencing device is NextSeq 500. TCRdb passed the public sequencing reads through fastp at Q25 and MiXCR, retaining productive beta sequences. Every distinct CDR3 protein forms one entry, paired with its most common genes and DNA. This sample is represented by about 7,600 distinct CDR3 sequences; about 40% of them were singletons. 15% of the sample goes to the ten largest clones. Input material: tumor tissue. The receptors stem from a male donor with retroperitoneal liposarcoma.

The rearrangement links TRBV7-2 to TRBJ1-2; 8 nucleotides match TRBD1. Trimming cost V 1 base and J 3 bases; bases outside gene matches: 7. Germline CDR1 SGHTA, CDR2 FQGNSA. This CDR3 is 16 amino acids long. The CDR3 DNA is TGTGCCAGCAGCTTAGTTCCAGGGGGCTGGGACTATGGCTACACCTTC. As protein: CASSLVPGGWDYGYTF.

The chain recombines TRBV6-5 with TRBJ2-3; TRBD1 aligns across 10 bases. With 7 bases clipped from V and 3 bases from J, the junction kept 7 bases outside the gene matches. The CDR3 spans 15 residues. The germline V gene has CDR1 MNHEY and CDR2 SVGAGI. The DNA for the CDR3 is TGTGCCAGCACTAGACAGGGGGCTGGGACAGATACGCAGTATTTT. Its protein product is CASTRQGAGTDTQYF.

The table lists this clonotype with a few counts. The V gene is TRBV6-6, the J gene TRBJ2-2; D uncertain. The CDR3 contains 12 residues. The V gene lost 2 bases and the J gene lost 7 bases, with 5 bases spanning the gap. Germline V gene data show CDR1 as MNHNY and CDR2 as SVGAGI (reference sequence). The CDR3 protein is CASSYGIGELFF. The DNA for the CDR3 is TGTGCCAGCAGTTACGGTATCGGGGAGCTGTTTTTT.

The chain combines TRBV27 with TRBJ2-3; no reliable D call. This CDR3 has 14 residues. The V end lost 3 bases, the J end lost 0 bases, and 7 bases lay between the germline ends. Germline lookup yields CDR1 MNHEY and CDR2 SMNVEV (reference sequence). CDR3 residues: CASSFAFSTDTQYF. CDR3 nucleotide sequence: TGTGCCAGCAGTTTTGCCTTTAGCACAGATACGCAGTATTTT.

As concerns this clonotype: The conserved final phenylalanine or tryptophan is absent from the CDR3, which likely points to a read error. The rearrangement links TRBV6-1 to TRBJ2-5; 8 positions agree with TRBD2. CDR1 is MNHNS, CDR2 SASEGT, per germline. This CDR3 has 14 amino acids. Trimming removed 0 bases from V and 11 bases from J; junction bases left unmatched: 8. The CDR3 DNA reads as TGTGCCAGCAGTGAAGCTACGGGAGGGGCAAGGCAGTACGTC. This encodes CASSEATGGARQYV.

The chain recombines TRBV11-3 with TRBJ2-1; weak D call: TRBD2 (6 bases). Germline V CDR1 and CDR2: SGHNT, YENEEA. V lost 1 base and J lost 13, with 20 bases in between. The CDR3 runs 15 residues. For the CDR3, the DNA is TGTGCCAGCAGCTTAGGCGGGATAATCGGAGAGACCCAGTTCTTC. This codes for CASSLGGIIGETQFF. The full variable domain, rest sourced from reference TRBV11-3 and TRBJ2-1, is EAGVVQSPRYKIIEKKQPVAFWCNPISGHNTLYWYLQNLGQGPELLIRYENEEAVDDSQLPKDRFSAERLKGVDSTLKIQPAELGDSAVYLCASSLGGIIGETQFFGPGTRLTVL.

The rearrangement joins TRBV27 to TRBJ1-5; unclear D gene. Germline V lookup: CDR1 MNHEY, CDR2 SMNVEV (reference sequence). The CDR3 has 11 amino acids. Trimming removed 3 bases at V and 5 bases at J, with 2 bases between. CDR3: CASSFHQPQHF. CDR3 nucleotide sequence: TGTGCCAGCAGTTTTCATCAGCCCCAGCATTTT.

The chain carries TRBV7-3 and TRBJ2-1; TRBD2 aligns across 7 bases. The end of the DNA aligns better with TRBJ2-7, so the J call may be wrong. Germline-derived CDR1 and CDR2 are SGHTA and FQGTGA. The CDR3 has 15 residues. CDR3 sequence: CASSLDGGSYNEQYF. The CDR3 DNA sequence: TGTGCCAGCAGCTTGGACGGGGGGAGTTACAATGAGCAGTACTTC.

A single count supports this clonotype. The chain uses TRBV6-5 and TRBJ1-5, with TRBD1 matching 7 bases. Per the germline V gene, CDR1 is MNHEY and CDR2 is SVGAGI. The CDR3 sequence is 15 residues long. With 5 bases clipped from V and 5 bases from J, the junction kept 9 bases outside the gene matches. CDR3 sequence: CASSINRGGDQPQHF. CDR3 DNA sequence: TGTGCCAGCAGTATCAACAGGGGCGGAGATCAGCCCCAGCATTTT.

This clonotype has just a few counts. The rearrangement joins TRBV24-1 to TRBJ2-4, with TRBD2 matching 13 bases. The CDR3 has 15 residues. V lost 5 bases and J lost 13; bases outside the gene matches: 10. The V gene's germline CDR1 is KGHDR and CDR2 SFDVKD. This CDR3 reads CATSGLAGGYNEQYF. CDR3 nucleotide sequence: TGTGCCACCAGTGGACTAGCGGGAGGTTACAATGAGCAGTACTTC.

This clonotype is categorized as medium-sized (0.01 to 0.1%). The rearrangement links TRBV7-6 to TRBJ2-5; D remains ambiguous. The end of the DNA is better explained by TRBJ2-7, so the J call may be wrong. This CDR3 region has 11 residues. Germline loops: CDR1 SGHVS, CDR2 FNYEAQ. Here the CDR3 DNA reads TGTGCCACTACGTCCATCTACGAGCAGTACTTC. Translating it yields CATTSIYEQYF.

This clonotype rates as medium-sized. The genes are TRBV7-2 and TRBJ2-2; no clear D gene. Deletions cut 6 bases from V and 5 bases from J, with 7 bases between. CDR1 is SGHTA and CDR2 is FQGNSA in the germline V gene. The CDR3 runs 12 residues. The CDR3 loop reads CASRRLTGELFF. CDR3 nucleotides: TGTGCCAGCAGACGCCTAACCGGGGAGCTGTTTTTT.

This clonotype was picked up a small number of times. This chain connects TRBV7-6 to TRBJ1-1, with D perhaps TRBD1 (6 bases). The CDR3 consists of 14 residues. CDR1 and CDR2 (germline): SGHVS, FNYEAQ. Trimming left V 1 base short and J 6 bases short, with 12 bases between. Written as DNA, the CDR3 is TGTGCCAGCAGCTTAGGTCAGGGGAGCGCTGAAGCTTTCTTT. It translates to CASSLGQGSAEAFF.

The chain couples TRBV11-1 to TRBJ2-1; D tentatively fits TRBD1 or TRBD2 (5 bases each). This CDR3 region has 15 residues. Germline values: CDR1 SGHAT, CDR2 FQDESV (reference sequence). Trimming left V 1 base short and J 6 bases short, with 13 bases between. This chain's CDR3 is CASSLVWGPGNEQFF. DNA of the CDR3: TGTGCCAGCAGCTTAGTATGGGGACCAGGCAATGAGCAGTTCTTC.

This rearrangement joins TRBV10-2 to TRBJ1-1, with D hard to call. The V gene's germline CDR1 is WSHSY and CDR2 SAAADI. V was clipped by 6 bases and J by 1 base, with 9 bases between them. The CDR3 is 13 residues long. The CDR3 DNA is TGCGCCAGCAGGCGTTTGACGAACACTGAAGCTTTCTTT. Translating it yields CASRRLTNTEAFF.

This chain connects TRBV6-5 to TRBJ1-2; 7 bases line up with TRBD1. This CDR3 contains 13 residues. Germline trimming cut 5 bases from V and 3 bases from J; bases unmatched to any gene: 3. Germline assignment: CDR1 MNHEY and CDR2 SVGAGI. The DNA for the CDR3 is TGTGCCAGCAGTACCGACAGGGACTATGGCTACACCTTC. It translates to CASSTDRDYGYTF.

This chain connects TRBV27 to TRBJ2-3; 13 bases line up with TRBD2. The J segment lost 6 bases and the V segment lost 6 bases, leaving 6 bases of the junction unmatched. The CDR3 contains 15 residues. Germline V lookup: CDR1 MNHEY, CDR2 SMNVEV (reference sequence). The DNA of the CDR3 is TGTGCCAGCAGGACTAGCGGGAGGCGAACTGATACGCAGTATTTT. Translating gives CASRTSGRRTDTQYF.

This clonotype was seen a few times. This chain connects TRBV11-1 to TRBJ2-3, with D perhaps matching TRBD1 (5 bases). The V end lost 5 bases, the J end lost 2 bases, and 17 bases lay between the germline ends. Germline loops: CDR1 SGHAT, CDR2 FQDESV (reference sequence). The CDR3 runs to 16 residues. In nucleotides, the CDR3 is TGTGCCAGCAGCCCGGGTGTAGGGGTGGTCACAGATACGCAGTATTTT. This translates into CASSPGVGVVTDTQYF.

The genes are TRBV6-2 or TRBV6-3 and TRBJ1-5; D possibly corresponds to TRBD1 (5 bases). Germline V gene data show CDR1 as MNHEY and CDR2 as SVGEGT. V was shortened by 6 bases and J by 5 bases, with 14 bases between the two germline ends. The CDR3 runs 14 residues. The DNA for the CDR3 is TGTGCCAGCAGCCGGACACTCCGGGATCAGCCCCAGCATTTT. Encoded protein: CASSRTLRDQPQHF.

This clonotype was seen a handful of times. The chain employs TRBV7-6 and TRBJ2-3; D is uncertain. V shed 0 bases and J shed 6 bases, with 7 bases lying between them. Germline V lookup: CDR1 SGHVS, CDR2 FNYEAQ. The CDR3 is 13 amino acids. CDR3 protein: CASSLAALDTQYF. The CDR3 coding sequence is TGTGCCAGCAGCTTAGCGGCCCTGGATACGCAGTATTTT.

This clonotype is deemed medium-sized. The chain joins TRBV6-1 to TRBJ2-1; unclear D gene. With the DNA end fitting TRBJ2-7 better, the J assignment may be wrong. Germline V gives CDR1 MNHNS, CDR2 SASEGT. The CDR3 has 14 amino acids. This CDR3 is CASSEYSISYEQYF. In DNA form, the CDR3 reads TGTGCCAGCAGTGAGTACTCGATCTCCTACGAGCAGTACTTC.

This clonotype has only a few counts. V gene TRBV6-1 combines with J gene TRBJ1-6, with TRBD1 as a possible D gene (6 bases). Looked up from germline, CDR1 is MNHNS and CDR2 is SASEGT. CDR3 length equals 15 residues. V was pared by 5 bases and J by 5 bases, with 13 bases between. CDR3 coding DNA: TGTGCCAGCAGTCTTTATACAGGGAATAATTCACCCCTCCACTTT. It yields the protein CASSLYTGNNSPLHF.

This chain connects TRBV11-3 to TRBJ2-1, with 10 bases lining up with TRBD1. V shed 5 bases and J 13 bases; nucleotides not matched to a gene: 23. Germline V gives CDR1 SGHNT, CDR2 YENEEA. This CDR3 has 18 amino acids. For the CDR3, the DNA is TGTGCCAGCAGCCCGACCGGGACAGGGGTGGTAGCCAAAAACATTCAGTTCTTC. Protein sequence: CASSPTGTGVVAKNIQFF.

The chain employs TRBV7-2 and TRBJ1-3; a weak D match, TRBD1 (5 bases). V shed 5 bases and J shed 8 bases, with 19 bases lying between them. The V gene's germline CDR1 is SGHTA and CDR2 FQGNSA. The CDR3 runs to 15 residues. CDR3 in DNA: TGTGCCAGCAGCGCGCGCAGGGTCCCCAGGGACACCATATATTTT. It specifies CASSARRVPRDTIYF.

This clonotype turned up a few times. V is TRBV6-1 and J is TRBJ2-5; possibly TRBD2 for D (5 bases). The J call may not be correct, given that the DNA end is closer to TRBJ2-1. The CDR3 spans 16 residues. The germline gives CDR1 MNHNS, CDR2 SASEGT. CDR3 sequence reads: CASVGSGVRMKNEQFF. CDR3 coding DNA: TGTGCCAGCGTGGGGAGTGGGGTCAGGATGAAAAATGAGCAGTTCTTC.

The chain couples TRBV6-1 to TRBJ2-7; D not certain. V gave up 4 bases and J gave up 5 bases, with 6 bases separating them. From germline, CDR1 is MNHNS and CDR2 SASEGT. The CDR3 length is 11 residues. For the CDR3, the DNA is TGTGCCAGCAGTGTTCCGGACGAGCAGTACTTC. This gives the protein CASSVPDEQYF.

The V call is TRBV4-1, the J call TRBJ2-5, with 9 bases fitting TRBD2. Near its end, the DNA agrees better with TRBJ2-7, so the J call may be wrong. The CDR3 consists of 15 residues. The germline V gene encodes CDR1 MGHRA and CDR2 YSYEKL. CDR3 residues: CASSQVVAGAYEQYF. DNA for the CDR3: TGCGCCAGCAGCCAAGTGGTAGCGGGAGCCTACGAGCAGTACTTC.

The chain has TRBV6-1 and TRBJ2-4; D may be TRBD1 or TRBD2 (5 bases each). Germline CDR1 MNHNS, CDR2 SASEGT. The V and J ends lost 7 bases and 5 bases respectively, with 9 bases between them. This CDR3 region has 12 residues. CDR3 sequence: CASTGLENIQYF. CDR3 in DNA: TGTGCCAGCACGGGGCTGGAAAACATTCAGTACTTC.